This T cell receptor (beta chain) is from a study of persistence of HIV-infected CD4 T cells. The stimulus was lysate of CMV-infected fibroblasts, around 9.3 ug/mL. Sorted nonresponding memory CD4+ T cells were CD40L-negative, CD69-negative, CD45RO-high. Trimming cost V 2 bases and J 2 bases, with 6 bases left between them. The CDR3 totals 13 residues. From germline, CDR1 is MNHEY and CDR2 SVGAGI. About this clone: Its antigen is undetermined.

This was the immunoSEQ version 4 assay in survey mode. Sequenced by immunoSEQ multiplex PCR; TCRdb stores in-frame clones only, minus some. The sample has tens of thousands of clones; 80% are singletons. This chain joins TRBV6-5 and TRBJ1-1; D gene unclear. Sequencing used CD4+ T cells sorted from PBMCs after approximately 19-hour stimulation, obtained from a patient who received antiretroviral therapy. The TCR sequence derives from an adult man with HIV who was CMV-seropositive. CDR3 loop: CASSYNVNTEAFF. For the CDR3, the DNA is TGTGCCAGCAGTTACAACGTTAACACTGAAGCTTTCTTT.